Here is one T cell receptor (beta chain) with its context. Antigen unknown. This record comes from a study of vaccination effects on CD4 cells after COVID-19. Study in general: All study participants received two doses of BNT162b2 or mRNA-1273 vaccine. The study obtained samples from a couple of convalescent patients 16 days and one week before vaccination.

ViraFEST expansion of antigen-specific CD4+ T cells with viral peptide pools preceded sequencing. Following culture for nine to ten days, CD4+ T cells were isolated. Documented for the person is a PCR-confirmed SARS-CoV-2 infection occurring between March and December 2020. TCRdb's table, derived via immunoSEQ multiplex PCR, lists solely in-frame clones and lacks some. The table records tens of thousands of clones, over 60% of them present only once. Looked up from germline, CDR1 is SEHNR and CDR2 is FQNEAQ (reference sequence). This CDR3 comprises 14 residues. Trimming shortened V by 1 base and J by 1 base, and 7 bases separated the two germline ends.

This sequence joins TRBV7-9 and TRBJ1-1, with unresolved D. The starting material was CD4+ T cells from PBMCs cultured with HIV peptides, obtained before COVID-19 vaccination. This sample's subset: HIV-1 Nef peptide pool negative control/reference culture. The sequence came from a human donor who had a prior SARS-CoV-2 infection. The DNA for the CDR3 is TGTGCCAGCAGCTTAGTAGGTTCGAACACTGAAGCTTTCTTT. Encoded protein: CASSLVGSNTEAFF.